This is a list of T cell receptor beta chains from one sample in a study of graft-versus-host responses after intestinal transplantation. Using immunoSEQ multiplex PCR, the repertoire was profiled, and TCRdb retains in-frame clones only, with some absent. The profile shows some 100,000 clones, about 90% of them singletons. Their cognate antigens are unknown. Material: unstimulated CD4+ T cells sorted from spleen or lymph node cells, obtained before transplant. The receptors stem from a human donor who was the organ donor for an intestinal transplant. Each CDR3 is given with its conserved first and last residue. Fields, in order: clone size, CDR3 length, D gene, V gene, J gene, CDR3 DNA, CDR3 protein. D genes are given only for firm matches. Clone size is shown for a subset of rows, as once, few, many or a class of expanded clone.

.	15	.	TRBV5-4	TRBJ2-3	TGTGCCAGCAGCCAATCGGGGGCCCGCACAGATACGCAGTATTTT	CASSQSGARTDTQYF
.	13	.	TRBV5-6	TRBJ1-1	TGTGCCAGCAGTCGGACGCAAATGAATGAAGCTTTCTTT	CASSRTQMNEAFF
.	19	.	TRBV5-1	TRBJ1-4	TGCGCCAGCAGCTTGGGGGTACAGGGTACAAGGCAGATACATGAAAAACTGTTTTTT	CASSLGVQGTRQIHEKLFF
.	17	.	TRBV4-1	TRBJ1-1	TGCGCCAGCAGCCAAGATGGGGCAGGGCTTAAGAGTCCTGAAGCTTTCTTT	CASSQDGAGLKSPEAFF
.	11	.	TRBV20-1	TRBJ1-6	TGCAGTGCTGGCCGGCATTCACCCCTCCACTTT	CSAGRHSPLHF
.	14	.	TRBV7-3	TRBJ1-3	TGTGCCAGCAGCTTAGGGAGCTCTGGAAACACCATATATTTT	CASSLGSSGNTIYF
.	16	TRBD2	TRBV4-1	TRBJ2-7	TGCGCCAGCAGCCGAGTACTAGCGGGGAGCTCCTACGAGCAGTACTTC	CASSRVLAGSSYEQYF
few	14	TRBD1	TRBV30	TRBJ1-5	TGTGCCTGGGATACAGGGGCTTTCCATCAGCCCCAGCATTTT	CAWDTGAFHQPQHF
few	16	.	TRBV28	TRBJ1-3	TGTGCCAGCAGTTTAAGCACAGGGATGACTGGAAACACCATATATTTT	CASSLSTGMTGNTIYF
.	18	TRBD1	TRBV7-9	TRBJ1-3	TGTGCCAGCAGCTCTTACGGGACAGGGGCTATCGTGGGAAACACCATATATTTT	CASSSYGTGAIVGNTIYF
.	14	.	TRBV5-1	TRBJ1-2	TGCGCCAGCAGCTCAACAGAACCTTACTATGGCTACACCTTC	CASSSTEPYYGYTF
once	17	TRBD2	TRBV10-1	TRBJ2-5	TGCGCCAGCACGGGACTAGCGGGGGATCTTGCTCAAGAGACCCAGTACTTC	CASTGLAGDLAQETQYF
.	16	.	TRBV5-6	TRBJ2-5	TGTGCCAGCAGCTTGTCATTAGGGCAGGGGATGGAGACCCAGTACTTC	CASSLSLGQGMETQYF
once	14	.	TRBV19	TRBJ1-2	TGTGCCAGTAGTCCAGGACAGACCAGGTTGGGCTACACCTTC	CASSPGQTRLGYTF
.	16	.	TRBV4-2	TRBJ1-2	TGTGCCAGCAGCCAAGACGGGAGTCTCGCTAACTATGGCTACACCTTC	CASSQDGSLANYGYTF
.	16	TRBD1	TRBV18	TRBJ1-3	TGTGCCAGCTCACCAAACGGACAGGTCTCTGGAAACACCATATATTTT	CASSPNGQVSGNTIYF
.	17	.	TRBV5-6	TRBJ1-1	TGTGCCAGCAGCGGCATGGGGTGGGGCAGGGCGAACACTGAAGCTTTCTTT	CASSGMGWGRANTEAFF
once	15	.	TRBV6-1	TRBJ1-5	TGTGCCATCAAATTTGGGCCAGGGGTGAATCAGCCCCAGCATTTT	CAIKFGPGVNQPQHF
once	15	.	TRBV30	TRBJ2-3	TGTGCCTGGAGTCTGGGCCGTGGGGGCACAGATACGCAGTATTTT	CAWSLGRGGTDTQYF
.	14	.	TRBV28	TRBJ2-5	TGTGCCAGCAGCCCCATGGACGTTCTCGGGACCCAGTACTTC	CASSPMDVLGTQYF
.	18	TRBD1	TRBV7-8	TRBJ1-2	TGTGCCAGCAGCTTAGCGCCGACAGGGGGCGCAGATAACTATGGCTACACCTTC	CASSLAPTGGADNYGYTF
medium-sized	12	.	TRBV6-1	TRBJ2-7	TGTGCCAGCAGTGAAGCGCCTAGCGAGCAGTACTTC	CASSEAPSEQYF
.	15	.	TRBV18	TRBJ2-4	TGTGCCAGCTCACCACCGGAGCGAGCCAAAAACATTCAGTACTTC	CASSPPERAKNIQYF
.	16	TRBD1	TRBV7-2	TRBJ1-6	TGTGCCAGCAGCTTAGCTGGGACAGGGGTTAGGTCACCCCTCCACTTT	CASSLAGTGVRSPLHF
.	16	.	TRBV19	TRBJ1-1	TGTGCCAGTAGTATCCAGGGAGCCACCATGAACACTGAAGCTTTCTTT	CASSIQGATMNTEAFF
.	15	TRBD1	TRBV11-3	TRBJ2-6	TGTGCCAGCAGTCAGGGACAGCCTGGGGCCAACGTCCTGACTTTC	CASSQGQPGANVLTF
.	14	.	TRBV28	TRBJ1-2	TGTGCCAGCAGCCGTCCAGGGGTGTTCTATGGCTACACCTTC	CASSRPGVFYGYTF
.	14	TRBD2	TRBV10-2	TRBJ2-7	TGCGCCAGCAAAGGTGCGGGGGGGCCCTACGAGCAGTACTTC	CASKGAGGPYEQYF
few	13	.	TRBV19	TRBJ1-1	TGTGCCAGCCGCTATCTAGGAACCACTGAAGCTTTCTTT	CASRYLGTTEAFF